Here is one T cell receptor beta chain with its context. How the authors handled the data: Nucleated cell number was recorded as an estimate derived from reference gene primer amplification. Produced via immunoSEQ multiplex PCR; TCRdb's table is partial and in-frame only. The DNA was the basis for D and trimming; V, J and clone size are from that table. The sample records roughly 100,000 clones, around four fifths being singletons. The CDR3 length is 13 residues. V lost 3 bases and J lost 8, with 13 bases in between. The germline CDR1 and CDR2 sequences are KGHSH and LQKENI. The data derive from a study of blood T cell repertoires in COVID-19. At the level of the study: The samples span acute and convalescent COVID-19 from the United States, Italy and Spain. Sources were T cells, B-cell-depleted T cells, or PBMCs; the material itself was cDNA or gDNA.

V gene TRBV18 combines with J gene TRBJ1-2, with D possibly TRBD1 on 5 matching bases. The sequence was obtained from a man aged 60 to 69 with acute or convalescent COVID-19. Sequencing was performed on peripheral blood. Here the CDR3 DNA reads TGTGCCAGCTCACCGGTGTCGGGGGAAGGCTACACCTTC. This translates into CASSPVSGEGYTF.